The rows below give T cell receptor beta chains drawn from one sample of a study of cytomegalovirus exposure and HLA in healthy donors. Libraries were prepared by immunoSEQ multiplex PCR; TCRdb keeps only in-frame clonotypes and omits some of them. Seen here are some 110,000 clones, roughly 74% observed once, and the top ten hold 4% to 5%. Material: PBMCs. The receptors come from a woman aged 45-65 years in good health and CMV-seropositive. Each CDR3 is given with its conserved first and last residue. The D gene is left open where the match is weak. Where a row states a size, it is once, few, many or the class of an expanded clone; other rows omit it.

clone size	V gene	J gene	D gene	CDR3 protein	CDR3 DNA
-	TRBV7-2	TRBJ2-1	TRBD1	CASSLAGTGSVVGNEQFF	TGTGCCAGCAGCTTAGCCGGGACAGGGTCAGTCGTGGGGAATGAGCAGTTCTTC
few	TRBV19	TRBJ1-1	-	CASSKSTEAFF	TGTGCCAGTAGCAAGAGCACTGAAGCTTTCTTT
-	TRBV10-2	TRBJ2-4	TRBD2	CASSTSGGASDIQYF	TGCGCCAGCAGTACTAGCGGGGGGGCTTCGGACATTCAGTACTTC
-	TRBV2	TRBJ2-5	TRBD2	CASSEILTSGVRQETQYF	TGTGCCAGCAGTGAGATTTTAACTAGCGGGGTCCGACAAGAGACCCAGTACTTC
-	TRBV10-2	TRBJ1-3	-	CASTPGVPGNTIYF	TGCGCCAGCACCCCGGGGGTACCTGGAAACACCATATATTTT
once	TRBV5-1	TRBJ2-3	-	CASGIRSSTDTQYF	TGCGCCAGCGGCATTCGATCGAGCACAGATACGCAGTATTTT
-	TRBV19	TRBJ2-2	TRBD1	CASTPTGTANTGELFF	TGTGCCAGTACCCCGACCGGGACAGCGAACACCGGGGAGCTGTTTTTT
-	TRBV10-3	TRBJ2-7	TRBD2	CAISEISGPTYEQYF	TGTGCCATCAGTGAGATTAGCGGGCCGACCTACGAGCAGTACTTC
-	TRBV9	TRBJ2-1	-	CASSVEPGSYNEQFF	TGTGCCAGCAGCGTAGAGCCCGGGAGCTACAATGAGCAGTTCTTC
-	TRBV4-2	TRBJ2-7	-	CASSQDGQGIYEQYF	TGTGCCAGCAGCCAAGATGGTCAGGGGATCTACGAGCAGTACTTC
-	TRBV2	TRBJ2-7	-	CASMLDTTQYEQYF	TGTGCCAGCATGCTGGACACTACCCAGTACGAGCAGTACTTC
-	TRBV7-2	TRBJ2-7	TRBD2	CASSRTSGGSSYEQYF	TGTGCCAGCAGCAGGACTAGCGGGGGAAGCTCCTACGAGCAGTACTTC
-	TRBV11-2	TRBJ1-6	-	CASSTIGRGNSPLHF	TGTGCCAGCAGCACCATCGGGAGGGGCAATTCACCCCTCCACTTT
-	TRBV5-6	TRBJ2-3	TRBD2	CASSLLASGGDSTDTQYF	TGTGCCAGCAGCTTGTTAGCTAGCGGGGGGGACTCCACAGATACGCAGTATTTT
-	TRBV28	TRBJ1-2	TRBD1	CASSSGQGAGGYTF	TGTGCCAGCAGTTCTGGACAGGGGGCAGGCGGCTACACCTTC
-	TRBV10-3	TRBJ1-3	-	CASTQTAGNTIYF	TGTGCCTCAACGCAAACGGCTGGAAACACCATATATTTT
-	TRBV5-1	TRBJ2-7	-	CASSLDGSYEQYF	TGCGCCAGCAGCTTGGACGGTTCCTACGAGCAGTACTTC
-	TRBV2	TRBJ1-6	TRBD1	CASSRGTGGSPLHF	TGTGCCAGCAGCCGCGGGACAGGCGGCTCACCCCTCCACTTT
-	TRBV19	TRBJ1-2	TRBD1	CATGDRVNYGYTF	TGTGCCACCGGGGACAGAGTTAACTATGGCTACACCTTC
-	TRBV7-2	TRBJ1-4	TRBD1	CASSLGQGGGANEKLFF	TGTGCCAGCAGCCTAGGACAGGGAGGCGGCGCTAATGAAAAACTGTTTTTT
-	TRBV4-1	TRBJ1-3	-	CASSQDGLGISGNTIYF	TGCGCCAGCAGCCAAGATGGTCTAGGAATCTCTGGAAACACCATATATTTT
few	TRBV28	TRBJ1-5	TRBD1	CASTTGGNQPQHF	TGTGCCAGCACGACAGGGGGGAACCAGCCCCAGCATTTT
-	TRBV5-1	TRBJ2-3	TRBD1	CASSLAQGVDTQYF	TGCGCCAGCAGCTTGGCGCAGGGGGTAGATACGCAGTATTTT
few	TRBV4-3	TRBJ1-3	-	CASSQRVQNTIYF	TGCGCCAGCAGCCAGAGGGTGCAGAACACCATATATTTT
-	TRBV18	TRBJ2-1	-	CASSPTTGSSYNEQFF	TGTGCCAGCTCACCGACCACCGGGAGCTCCTACAATGAGCAGTTCTTC
once	TRBV5-6	TRBJ2-5	-	CASSLGGGGETQYF	TGTGCCAGCAGCTTGGGAGGGGGAGGGGAGACCCAGTACTTC
few	TRBV7-9	TRBJ2-7	-	CASSLESGQSVLQYF	TGTGCCAGCAGCTTAGAATCAGGACAGTCGGTATTGCAGTACTTC
few	TRBV7-6	TRBJ2-7	TRBD1	CASTQGPPSYEQYF	TGTGCCAGCACACAGGGGCCCCCCTCCTACGAGCAGTACTTC
few	TRBV5-1	TRBJ2-2	TRBD1	CASSPQGGATGELFF	TGCGCCAGCAGCCCCCAAGGGGGCGCGACCGGGGAGCTGTTTTTT
-	TRBV5-1	TRBJ1-2	TRBD1	CASSATPLQGASGYTF	TGCGCCAGCAGCGCAACCCCATTACAGGGGGCGAGTGGCTACACCTTC
-	TRBV21-1	TRBJ1-4	-	CAFLAASQAERNEKLFF	TGTGCGTTCCTGGCGGCTTCCCAGGCCGAGCGGAATGAAAAACTGTTTTTT
-	TRBV19	TRBJ2-3	TRBD1	CASSIGTGIYTQYF	TGTGCCAGTAGTATTGGGACAGGAATATATACGCAGTATTTT
few	TRBV7-6	TRBJ1-6	-	CASSLAGQQDSPLHF	TGTGCCAGCAGCTTAGCAGGACAGCAGGATTCACCCCTCCACTTT
-	TRBV7-7	TRBJ2-3	TRBD2	CASSRTSGFTDTQYF	TGTGCCAGCAGCCGGACTAGCGGTTTCACAGATACGCAGTATTTT